Listed below are T cell receptor beta chains from one sample, sequenced in a study of T cell repertoires in cytomegalovirus infection. In TCRdb, the reads were re-called with MiXCR into one record per CDR3 protein. The sample lists around 450,000 distinct CDR3 sequences; approximately 11% were seen once. The sequenced material came from PBMCs. The receptors here all came from a human donor in good health (CMV status not recorded). Some clones in this sample may be carry-over from other donors' samples. Each CDR3 is given with its conserved first and last residue. Fields, in order: V gene, J gene, D gene, clone size, CDR3 DNA, CDR3 protein. The D gene is left open where the match is weak. The listing skips clone size in some rows; elsewhere it reads once, few, many or a size class.

>TRBV10-3|TRBJ1-1|.|.
TGTGCCATCAGTGGGCACACTGAAGCTTTCTTT
CAISGHTEAFF
>TRBV2|TRBJ2-2|TRBD1|.
TGTGCCAGCAGCCAAACAGGGGTGTACACCGGGGAGCTGTTTTTT
CASSQTGVYTGELFF
>TRBV18|TRBJ1-1|TRBD1|.
TGTGCCAGCTCACCCGGGACAGGGGGCTTCACTGAAGCTTTCTTT
CASSPGTGGFTEAFF
>TRBV10-3|TRBJ1-1|.|many
TGTGCCATCAGTGACCTCGGTGAAGCTTTCTTT
CAISDLGEAFF
>TRBV30|TRBJ2-1|.|many
TGTGCCTGGAGTGTGTTACTCAATGAGCAGTTCTTC
CAWSVLLNEQFF
>TRBV7-2|TRBJ2-5|.|many
TGTGCCAGCAGACCGGACGGGTTCCAAGAGACCCAGTACTTC
CASRPDGFQETQYF
>TRBV20-1|TRBJ1-6|.|many
TGCAGTGCTGCTACAGGGCGAAATTCACCCCTCCACTTT
CSAATGRNSPLHF
>TRBV5-5|TRBJ2-1|TRBD1|few
TGTGCCAGCAGCCAAAGGACAGGCACCTACAATGAGCAGTTCTTC
CASSQRTGTYNEQFF
>TRBV20-1|TRBJ2-5|.|.
TGCAGTGCTAGAGCCGTCGAAGGGGGGAACCAAGAGACCCAGTACTTC
CSARAVEGGNQETQYF
>TRBV29-1|TRBJ2-3|TRBD2|.
TGCAGCGTTGGCCTAGCGGGCCCAGATACGCAGTATTTT
CSVGLAGPDTQYF